This TCR beta chain was recorded in a study of naive CD8 T cells in extremely preterm neonates. Overall study findings and caveats: Preterm CDR3s were shorter than older groups', with fewer N additions and less trimming.

V lost 4 bases to trimming and J lost 5 bases, with 22 bases between them. Germline CDR1 reads SGHNT; CDR2 reads YYREEE (reference sequence). This CDR3 is built from 17 residues. Elective cesarean births at roughly 37-43 weeks, without labor or membrane rupture, supplied the cord blood. For this clone: Its antigen remains unidentified.

Assay used: immunoSEQ multiplex PCR; TCRdb lists only in-frame clones, some missing. The sample comprises a few thousand clones, roughly 97% of which are singletons, and more than 0.45% rests with the top ten. The sample was naive CD8+ T cells from cord blood. The rearrangement links TRBV5-4 to TRBJ2-1; maybe TRBD2 (7 bases). This TCR was sampled from a newborn in good health. The CDR3: CASSRVPGGYIDNEQFF. CDR3 bases: TGTGCCAGCAGCCGTGTCCCGGGGGGCTATATCGACAATGAGCAGTTCTTC.